This TCR beta chain was identified during a study of PD-L1 blockade in urothelial cancer. Study-wide background: Treatment start was followed by blood analysis at 3 weeks (second dose) and again at 6 weeks. The median number of T cells present in blood samples was 130,000 to 150,000. Findings and limits, study-wide: In blood sampled pretreatment, TCR clonality below the median predicted better survival.

With regard to this clone: Antigen: not known.

The repertoire was sequenced with immunoSEQ multiplex PCR; TCRdb's copy has only in-frame clones and lacks some. Among tens of thousands of clones, around 80% were seen once, and the ten largest hold 3.2%. Germline V lookup: CDR1 SNHLY, CDR2 FYNNEI. This CDR3 comprises 14 residues. The ends were cut back, 2 bases at V and 1 base at J, with 8 bases in the middle. Per-patient samples, pretreatment and on-treatment, numbered 1 to 8. The sequencing here drew on PBMCs, taken around atezolizumab (anti-PD-L1) treatment. The TCR comes from a man between 65 and 85 years old with urothelial cancer. The rearrangement links TRBV2 to TRBJ1-1, with D maybe TRBD1 (6 bases). Written as DNA, the CDR3 is TGTGCCAGCAGTGAAAGACAGGCGAACACTGAAGCTTTCTTT. Translating gives CASSERQANTEAFF.